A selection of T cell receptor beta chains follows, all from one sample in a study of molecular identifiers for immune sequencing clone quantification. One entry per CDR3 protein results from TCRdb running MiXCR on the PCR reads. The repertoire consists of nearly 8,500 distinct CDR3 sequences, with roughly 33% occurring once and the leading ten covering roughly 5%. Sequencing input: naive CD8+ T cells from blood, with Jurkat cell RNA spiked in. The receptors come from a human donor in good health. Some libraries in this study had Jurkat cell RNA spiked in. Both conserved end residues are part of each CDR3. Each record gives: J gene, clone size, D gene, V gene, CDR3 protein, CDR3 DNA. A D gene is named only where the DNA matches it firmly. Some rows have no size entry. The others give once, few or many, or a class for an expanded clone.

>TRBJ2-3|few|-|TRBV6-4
CASSDLGPTDTQYF
TGTGCCAGCAGTGATCTGGGCCCTACAGATACGCAGTATTTT
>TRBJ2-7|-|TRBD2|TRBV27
CASSLLAGAYEQYF
TGTGCCAGCAGTTTACTTGCGGGAGCCTACGAGCAGTACTTC
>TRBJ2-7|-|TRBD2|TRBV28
CASSLRTSGYEQYF
TGTGCCAGCAGTTTAAGAACTAGCGGCTACGAGCAGTACTTC
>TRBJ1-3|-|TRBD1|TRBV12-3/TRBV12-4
CASSSAGGSISGNTIYF
TGTGCCAGCAGTTCCGCAGGGGGCTCTATCTCTGGAAACACCATATATTTT
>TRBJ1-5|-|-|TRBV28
CASSGSTARSAQHF
TGTGCCAGCAGTGGATCGACAGCTCGGTCGGCCCAGCATTTT
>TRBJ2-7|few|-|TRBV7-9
CASSLSSGAYEQYF
TGTGCCAGCAGCTTATCTTCAGGGGCCTACGAGCAGTACTTC
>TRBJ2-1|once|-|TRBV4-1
CASSLGAETNYNAQFF
TGCGCCAGCAGCCTCGGAGCGGAGACAAACTACAATGCGCAGTTCTTC
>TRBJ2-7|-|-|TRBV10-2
CASGGGPYEQYF
TGCGCCAGCGGGGGGGGGCCCTACGAGCAGTACTTC
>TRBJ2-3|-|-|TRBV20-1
CSASNWEASTDTQYF
TGCAGTGCTAGTAACTGGGAGGCGAGCACAGATACGCAGTATTTT
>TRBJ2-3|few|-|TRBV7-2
CASSLVARTDTQYF
TGTGCCAGCAGCTTAGTGGCTCGCACAGATACGCAGTATTTT
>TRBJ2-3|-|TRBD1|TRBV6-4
CASSVGQGITDTQYF
TGTGCCAGCAGCGTTGGACAGGGTATCACAGATACGCAGTATTTT
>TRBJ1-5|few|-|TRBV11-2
CASSLGVGFNQPQHF
TGTGCCAGCAGCCTGGGGGTGGGGTTCAATCAGCCCCAGCATTTT
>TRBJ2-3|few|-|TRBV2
CASIVAGTGSDTQYF
TGTGCCAGCATAGTGGCGGGAACAGGATCAGATACGCAGTATTTT
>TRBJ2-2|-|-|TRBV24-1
CATSDLWLDQTGELFF
TGTGCCACCAGTGATTTGTGGTTAGACCAAACCGGGGAGCTGTTTTTT
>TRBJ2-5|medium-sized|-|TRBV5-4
CAGAAGHQETQYF
TGTGCCGGGGCGGCGGGCCACCAAGAGACCCAGTACTTC
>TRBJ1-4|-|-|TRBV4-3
CASSQDESVTEKLFF
TGCGCCAGCAGCCAAGATGAGTCCGTTACTGAAAAACTGTTTTTT
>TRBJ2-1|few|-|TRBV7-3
CASSRGDEQFF
TGTGCCAGCAGCAGGGGGGATGAGCAGTTCTTC
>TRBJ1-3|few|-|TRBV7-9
CASSLTKPRRGSGNTIYF
TGTGCCAGCAGCTTAACTAAACCGCGGCGGGGCTCTGGAAACACCATATATTTT
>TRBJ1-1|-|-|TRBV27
CASTSGLMNTEAFF
TGTGCCAGCACCTCGGGCCTGATGAACACTGAAGCTTTCTTT
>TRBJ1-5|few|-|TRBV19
CASSIGGYSNQPQHF
TGTGCCAGTAGTATTGGGGGATATAGCAATCAGCCCCAGCATTTT
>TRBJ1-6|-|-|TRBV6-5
CASSYAVEGPLHF
TGTGCCAGCAGTTACGCCGTGGAGGGGCCCCTCCACTTT
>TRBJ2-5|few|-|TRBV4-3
CASSQEGGTRKYF
TGCGCCAGCAGCCAAGAGGGGGGCACTAGGAAGTACTTC
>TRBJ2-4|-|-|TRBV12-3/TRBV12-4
CASSFPTYRVDRDIQYF
TGTGCCAGCAGTTTCCCTACATACAGGGTTGATAGGGACATTCAGTACTTC
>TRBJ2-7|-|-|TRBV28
CASRSIRTPREYEQYF
TGTGCCAGCAGGTCGATCCGGACACCCAGGGAATACGAGCAGTACTTC
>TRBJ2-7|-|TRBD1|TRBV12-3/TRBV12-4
CASSLGTVGFDEQYF
TGTGCCAGCAGTCTAGGGACAGTGGGCTTCGACGAGCAGTACTTC
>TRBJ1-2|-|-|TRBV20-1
CSARDTRQEFYGYTF
TGCAGTGCTAGAGATACAAGGCAGGAGTTTTATGGCTACACCTTC
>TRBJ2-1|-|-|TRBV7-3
CASSPPSAHNELFF
TGTGCCAGCAGCCCCCCTAGCGCGCACAATGAGCTGTTCTTC
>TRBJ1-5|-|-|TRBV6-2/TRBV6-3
CASSYFHEMNQPQHF
TGTGCCAGCAGTTACTTTCACGAGATGAATCAGCCCCAGCATTTT
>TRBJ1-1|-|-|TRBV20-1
CSVFSGSGTEAFF
TGCAGTGTGTTTTCGGGAAGTGGCACTGAAGCTTTCTTT
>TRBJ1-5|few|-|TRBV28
CASSYARLRPQPQHF
TGTGCCAGCAGTTATGCAAGACTAAGACCGCAGCCCCAGCATTTT
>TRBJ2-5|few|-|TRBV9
CASSVVGRMEETQYF
TGTGCCAGCAGCGTAGTAGGGCGCATGGAAGAGACCCAGTACTTC
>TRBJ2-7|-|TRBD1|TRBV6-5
CASSCSRGGGYEQYF
TGTGCCAGCAGTTGCTCGAGAGGGGGCGGCTACGAGCAGTACTTC
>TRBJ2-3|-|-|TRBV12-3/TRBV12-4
CASSPPTREADTQYF
TGTGCCAGCAGCCCCCCGACCCGCGAGGCAGATACGCAGTATTTT
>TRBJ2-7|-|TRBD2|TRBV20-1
CSAGGVGYEQYF
TGCAGTGCTGGGGGGGTTGGCTACGAGCAGTACTTC
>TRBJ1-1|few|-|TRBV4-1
CASSQYGAGTSGTEAFF
TGCGCCAGCAGCCAATACGGTGCCGGGACCTCGGGCACTGAAGCTTTCTTT
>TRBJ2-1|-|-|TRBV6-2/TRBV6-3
CASSYGVLEQFF
TGTGCCAGCAGTTACGGCGTCCTCGAGCAGTTCTTC
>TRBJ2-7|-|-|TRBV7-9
CASSTSWDLGYEQHF
TGTGCCAGCAGCACCTCGTGGGACCTGGGGTACGAGCAGCACTTC
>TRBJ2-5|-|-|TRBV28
CASSLSLIRETQYF
TGTGCCAGCAGTTTATCTCTCATCCGAGAGACCCAGTACTTC
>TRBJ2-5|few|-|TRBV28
CASSSSVGTQYF
TGTGCCAGCAGTTCTAGCGTGGGGACCCAGTACTTC
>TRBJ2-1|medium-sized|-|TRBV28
CASAPLPSALDEQFF
TGTGCCAGCGCACCCCTGCCTAGCGCTCTCGATGAGCAGTTCTTC
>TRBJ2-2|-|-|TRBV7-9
CASSHVDPYTGELVF
TGTGCCAGCAGTCATGTCGACCCATACACCGGGGAGCTGGTTTTT
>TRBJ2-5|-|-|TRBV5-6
CASSLTGLRETQYF
TGTGCCAGCAGCTTGACAGGGTTGCGAGAGACCCAGTACTTC
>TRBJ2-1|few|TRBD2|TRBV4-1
CASSQDQLAGVEQFF
TGCGCCAGCAGCCAAGATCAACTAGCGGGAGTTGAGCAGTTCTTC
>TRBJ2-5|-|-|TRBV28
CASSGPWRQETQYF
TGTGCCAGCTCCGGCCCCTGGCGCCAAGAGACCCAGTACTTC
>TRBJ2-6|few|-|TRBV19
CASRRASKDSGANVLTF
TGTGCCAGTAGGCGGGCCTCGAAAGATTCTGGGGCCAACGTCCTGACTTTC
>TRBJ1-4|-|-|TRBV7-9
CASSYSGGRGRKPFF
TGTGCCAGCAGCTACAGTGGAGGACGGGGACGAAAACCGTTTTTT
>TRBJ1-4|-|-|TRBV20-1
CSVQAGESTNEKLFF
TGCAGTGTTCAGGCAGGGGAGTCGACTAATGAAAAACTGTTTTTT
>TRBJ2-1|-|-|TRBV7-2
CASSRLASSYNEQFF
TGTGCCAGCAGTCGACTCGCCAGCTCCTACAATGAGCAGTTCTTC
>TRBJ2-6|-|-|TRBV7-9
CASSSLEAGRSGANVLTF
TGTGCCAGCAGCTCCCTGGAGGCGGGTCGTTCTGGGGCCAACGTCCTGACTTTC
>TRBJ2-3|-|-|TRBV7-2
CASSEQSSDTQYF
TGTGCCAGCAGCGAACAGAGTTCCGATACGCAGTATTTT
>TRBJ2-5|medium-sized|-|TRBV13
CASSFTGLGYQETQYF
TGTGCCAGCAGCTTTACAGGACTCGGGTACCAAGAGACCCAGTACTTC